Following are 21 T cell receptor beta chains from one sample sequenced in a study of post-analysis software for immune sequencing data. Study conclusions and caveats: Comparison of patients with controls showed five TRBV segments more frequent in patients, TRBV5-6, TRBV5-1 and TRBV20-1 among them.

No antigen has been assigned to these receptors. Unique molecular identifiers tagged the TCR beta cDNA libraries. TCRdb re-called the PCR reads through MiXCR, storing one row per CDR3 protein. The sample includes fewer than 900,000 distinct CDR3 sequences, roughly 46% of them seen just once. The specimen sequenced was blood. These receptor sequences come from a girl between 5 and 17 years old with multiple sclerosis.

The V gene is TRBV2, the J gene TRBJ2-1; perhaps TRBD2 as D (6 bases). Germline values: CDR1 SNHLY, CDR2 FYNNEI. Deletions cut 7 bases from V and 0 bases from J, with 16 bases between. There are 16 residues in the CDR3. CDR3 region: CASTVAEVPSYNEQFF. CDR3 DNA: TGTGCCAGCACGGTAGCGGAGGTCCCCTCCTACAATGAGCAGTTCTTC.

With respect to this clonotype: The CDR3 does not close with the conserved phenylalanine or tryptophan, likely indicating a read error. V usage is TRBV4-3 and J usage is TRBJ2-1; a weak D match, TRBD2 (6 bases). V was pared by 0 bases and J by 8 bases, with 11 bases between. Germline CDR1 reads LGHNA; CDR2 reads YSLEER. The CDR3 runs 14 residues. Written as DNA, the CDR3 is TGCGCCAGCAGCCAAGAAGGCAGGAGGGATGAGCAGTTCTGC. Amino acid sequence: CASSQEGRRDEQFC.

This clonotype has only a few counts. The germline gene is not matched at one end of the junction; a read error may be the cause. The rearrangement uses TRBV7-2 and TRBJ2-6, with D unclear. Germline CDR1 is SGHTA and CDR2 is FQGNSA. There are 12 residues in the CDR3. CDR3 DNA sequence: TGTGCCAGCACCCCTGGGGTCAACGTCCTGACTTTC. It encodes CASTPGVNVLTF.

J is TRBJ2-7 and V is TRBV7-6, with TRBD1 as a possible D gene (5 bases). Trimming took off 5 bases at V and 4 bases at J, with 21 bases between the two ends. CDR3 size: 16 residues. CDR1 is SGHVS, CDR2 FNYEAQ, per germline. The CDR3 DNA reads as TGTGCCAGCAGCCTAAAGGGGTCGCCGGGCCCATACGAGCAGTACTTC. It codes for CASSLKGSPGPYEQYF.

This clonotype was seen more than once but under ten times. This chain uses TRBV29-1 with TRBJ1-2; the match to TRBD1 covers 11 bases. CDR3 length equals 12 residues. V trimming: 5 bases; J trimming: 6 bases; junction bases outside the gene matches: 2. Germline lookup yields CDR1 SQVTM and CDR2 ANQGSEA. Here the CDR3 DNA reads TGCAGCGTTAGGGGACAGGGGGATGGCTACACCTTC. It codes for CSVRGQGDGYTF.

CDR3 residues: CSAQGMGGEQYF. Here the CDR3 DNA reads TGCAGTGCCCAGGGCATGGGGGGTGAGCAGTACTTC. The rearrangement links TRBV20-1 to TRBJ2-7; a possible D gene is TRBD2 (6 bases). Germline V CDR1 and CDR2: DFQATT, SNEGSKA (reference sequence). The CDR3 is made up of 12 amino acids. V gave up 6 bases and J gave up 7 bases, with 16 bases separating them.

V and J are TRBV6-1 and TRBJ2-4; D uncertain. The tail of the sequence fits TRBJ2-7 better, so the J call may be wrong. CDR3 length equals 9 residues. Germline V CDR1 and CDR2: MNHNS, SASEGT. The CDR3 region has the DNA TGTGCCTCGGACTACGAGCAGTACTTC. Translated, it gives CASDYEQYF.

This clonotype was observed once. The V and J genes are TRBV29-1 and TRBJ2-2; 8 positions agree with TRBD2. Germline V gives CDR1 SQVTM, CDR2 ANQGSEA. This CDR3 spans 13 amino acids. V shed 3 bases and J 4 bases; nucleotides not matched to a gene: 1. The CDR3 sequence is CSVDTSGTGELFF. The CDR3 nucleotides read TGCAGCGTTGATACTAGCGGCACCGGGGAGCTGTTTTTT.

In its sample, this clonotype was seen a few times. The genes are TRBV7-3 and TRBJ2-5; D perhaps matches TRBD1 (7 bases). The CDR3 sequence is 17 residues long. CDR1 is SGHTA and CDR2 is FQGTGA in the germline V gene. V was cut by 1 base and J by 1 base, with 16 bases left in between. The CDR3 DNA follows: TGTGCCAGCAGCTTAATTGGGCCAGGGGGGCGCCAAGAGACCCAGTACTTC. It yields the protein CASSLIGPGGRQETQYF.

The gene calls are TRBV12-3 or TRBV12-4 and TRBJ2-5, with a possible D match to TRBD1 (7 bases). V gave up 6 bases and J gave up 4 bases, with 15 bases separating them. CDR3 size: 14 residues. The CDR3 spells CASSHGTAGETQYF. The CDR3 DNA sequence: TGTGCCAGCAGCCACGGGACAGCGGGAGAGACCCAGTACTTC.

V is TRBV7-2 and J is TRBJ1-5; D is unresolved. Germline values: CDR1 SGHTA, CDR2 FQGNSA. The CDR3 consists of 14 residues. Trimming left V 5 bases short and J 3 bases short, with 11 bases between. This CDR3 is CASSPHSINQPQHF. The CDR3 DNA reads as TGTGCCAGCAGCCCTCACAGCATCAATCAGCCCCAGCATTTT. Looking up the rest from reference TRBV7-2 and TRBJ1-5 gives the full variable domain: GAGVSQSPSNKVTEKGKDVELRCDPISGHTALYWYRQSLGQGLEFLIYFQGNSAPDKSGLPSDRFSAERTGGSVSTLTIQRTQQEDSAVYLCASSPHSINQPQHFGDGTRLSIL.

This chain joins TRBV5-1 and TRBJ2-1; TRBD2 is a possible D gene (6 bases). Germline-derived CDR1 and CDR2 are SGHRS and YFSETQ. V lost 4 bases to trimming and J lost 2 bases, with 13 bases between them. This CDR3 region has 15 residues. CDR3 nucleotide sequence: TGCGCCAGCAGCCATGGGACTGGGACCTACAATGAGCAGTTCTTC. Its translation is CASSHGTGTYNEQFF.

The chain combines TRBV7-2 with TRBJ2-5; 9 bases match TRBD2. V was pared by 3 bases and J by 0 bases, with 8 bases of the junction left unmatched. Germline-derived CDR1 and CDR2 are SGHTA and FQGNSA. There are 17 residues in the CDR3. CDR3: CASSLGGLAENQETQYF. The CDR3 nucleotides are TGTGCCAGCAGCTTGGGGGGACTAGCAGAAAACCAAGAGACCCAGTACTTC.

This clonotype came up once. V and J are TRBV6-6 and TRBJ1-5, with TRBD1 matching 8 bases. V lost 7 bases to trimming and J lost 6 bases; unmatched junction nucleotides: 8. The CDR3 contains 14 residues. CDR1 and CDR2 from the germline V gene are MNHNY and SVGAGI (reference sequence). CDR3 amino acids: CASMVQGAGQPQHF. DNA for the CDR3: TGTGCCAGCATGGTCCAGGGGGCCGGTCAGCCCCAGCATTTT.

The rearrangement links TRBV18 to TRBJ1-2, with TRBD1 identical over 8 bases. J lost 7 bases, V lost 5 bases, and 6 bases had no gene match. The CDR3 is made up of 13 amino acids. Germline loops: CDR1 KGHSH, CDR2 LQKENI. CDR3 DNA sequence: TGTGCCAGCTCATGGACAGGGACAGGTGGCTACACCTTC. Its protein product is CASSWTGTGGYTF.

In this sample, this clonotype turned up a few times. The gene calls are TRBV12-3 or TRBV12-4 and TRBJ2-7, with a weak D call TRBD2 (6 bases). V lost 8 bases and J lost 7, with 18 bases in between. CDR3 size: 13 residues. Written as DNA, the CDR3 is TGTGCCAGCTTAGCTGGAGCTGGGGGGGAGCAGTACTTC. Translation: CASLAGAGGEQYF.

The chain carries TRBV20-1 and TRBJ2-7, with D possibly being TRBD2 (6 bases). Trimming shortened V by 6 bases and J by 3 bases, and 12 bases separated the two germline ends. CDR3 length: 12 residues. CDR1 is DFQATT and CDR2 is SNEGSKA in the germline V gene (reference sequence). The CDR3 loop reads CSAPGLGYEQYF. The CDR3, as DNA: TGCAGTGCGCCGGGACTGGGCTACGAGCAGTACTTC.

The V call is TRBV10-3, the J call TRBJ2-1; TRBD2 aligns across 10 bases. Germline-derived CDR1 and CDR2 are ENHRY and SYGVKD. This CDR3 is 14 amino acids long. V gave up 4 bases and J gave up 5 bases; unmatched junction bases: 2. The CDR3 loop is CAISVTSGDNEQFF. Written as DNA, the CDR3 is TGTGCCATCAGTGTAACTAGCGGGGACAATGAGCAGTTCTTC.

The gene calls are TRBV7-9 and TRBJ2-5; 8 nucleotides match TRBD2. V dropped 0 bases and J dropped 2; count of bases not matched to a gene: 2. The CDR3 covers 15 residues. Germline V gives CDR1 SEHNR, CDR2 FQNEAQ (reference sequence). The CDR3 DNA sequence: TGTGCCAGCAGCTTAGCTAGCGGGGTTCAAGAGACCCAGTACTTC. This codes for CASSLASGVQETQYF.

The V call is TRBV5-1, the J call TRBJ1-2; tentatively, D is TRBD1 (5 bases). Germline loops: CDR1 SGHRS, CDR2 YFSETQ. The CDR3 runs to 17 residues. Trimming cost V 4 bases and J 1 base, with 20 bases left between them. The CDR3: CASSTGQGQPYNYGYTF. CDR3 DNA: TGCGCCAGCAGCACAGGTCAAGGTCAACCCTATAACTATGGCTACACCTTC.

The gene calls are TRBV4-1 and TRBJ1-2; 7 nucleotides match TRBD1. CDR3 length equals 14 residues. J lost 4 bases, V lost 2 bases, and 4 bases had no gene match. CDR1 is MGHRA and CDR2 is YSYEKL in the germline V gene. The CDR3 nucleotides are TGCGCCAGCAGCCAAACAGGGGAAGGCTATGGCTACACCTTC. Translation gives CASSQTGEGYGYTF.